This TCR beta chain was found in a study of T cells after yellow fever vaccination (dated by TCRdb to the late 2010s). About the full investigation: The SMART-Seq v4 Ultra Low Input RNA kit was used to prepare libraries from fractions with low cell numbers. To follow T-cell clones before and after primary and booster YFV17D yellow fever vaccination, bulk TCR alpha and beta repertoires were sequenced over time. Two healthy male donors, one aged 18 to 30 and one aged 30 to 40 years, were included in the cohort. Bulk PBMC replicates and cell subsets were isolated from blood drawn at multiple timepoints before and after both primary and secondary immunization. Study-wide findings and limitations: FACS-sorted repertoires could contain abundant contaminating clonotypes from the bulk population, so computational filtering was required. A small fraction of clonotypes appeared in both the CD4 and CD8 compartments, likely as a result of convergent recombination. After the booster, most of the clones that had expanded following primary vaccination were detected again (roughly 96% of CD4 and 80% to 90% of CD8), which suggests that memory was broadly maintained. The study included only a couple of donors, which limits how far the findings can be generalized. Compared with the primary T-cell response, the secondary T-cell response was faster but weaker, reaching its peak on day 5 rather than on day 15.

TCR cDNA was synthesized by 5'RACE template switching, which introduced a universal primer site and unique molecular identifiers. Priming for cDNA synthesis came from both the TCR alpha and TCR beta constant segments. Libraries were amplified in two PCR steps, with sample barcodes and sequencing adapters added in the second step. Libraries were sequenced on Illumina HiSeq 2500 (2x100 bp) or NovaSeq (2x150 bp). Under the source paper's analysis protocol: MIGEC was used to demultiplex reads and collapse the reads into UMI consensus sequences, and MiXCR was used for V(D)J alignment. Clonotypes responding to the vaccine were identified with edgeR on replicate PBMC samples, with the criteria of FDR below 0.01 and a log2 fold change above 5 up to day 15. Each bulk clonotype was labeled CD4 or CD8 based on which sequenced repertoire, CD4 or CD8, contained the clonotype at higher abundance. The raw public reads went through TCRdb reprocessing: fastp at Q25, MiXCR clone calling, in-frame beta chains kept. Every entry covers one CDR3 protein and lists the most common genes and DNA from its rows. TCRdb, not the authors, supplied the V and J calls. The sample table shows about 260,000 distinct CDR3 sequences, and 10% to 15% are seen once. About 0.54% of the sample goes to the ten largest clones.

The treatment or condition tag for this specimen amounts to: live attenuated yellow fever vaccine strain. A standard Ficoll-Paque protocol was used to isolate PBMCs from peripheral blood. Dynabeads CD4 and CD8 positive selection kits were used to isolate CD4 and CD8 T-cell fractions. TriZol was used to extract RNA from bulk PBMCs, from CD4 and CD8 fractions, and from dextramer-positive and dextramer-negative fractions. The CDR3 has 15 amino acids, counting the end cysteine and phenylalanine. Solely the CDR3 DNA is kept, with 45 bases framed from the first base. Relative to germline, V is missing 5 bases and J is missing 1 base, with 5 bases of the junction outside any gene match. The CDR1 and CDR2 encoded by the germline V gene are MDHEN and SYDVKM. About this clonotype: No cognate antigen has been identified for it. Base qualities are not at hand, and no much larger clone is one base apart.

This clonotype was sampled from a man aged 25 to 40 who received the YFV17D yellow fever vaccine. The sequenced sample was CD4+ T cells sorted from PBMCs, obtained 45 days after the yellow fever booster vaccination. The sequence joins TRBV28 to TRBJ2-3; 8 bases in the junction line up with TRBD1. The nucleotide sequence reads TGTGCCAGCAGTCCCAGGGGGCTTGGCACAGATACGCAGTATTTT. It codes for CASSPRGLGTDTQYF.